These 18 T cell receptor beta chains originate from one sample sequenced in a study of T cells in Graves' hyperthyroidism and ophthalmopathy. The investigators amplified TCR beta CDR3 regions from RNA transcripts. RT-PCR in the first round (using the HTBI primer set) targeted the TCR CDR3. TCRdb reanalysed the multiplex PCR reads using MiXCR and keeps one entry per CDR3 protein. The repertoire includes approximately 350,000 distinct CDR3 sequences, roughly 15% of them detected once, and under 25% sits in the top ten. Sequencing used blood. Source of these receptors: a woman aged 55-70 years with Graves' ophthalmopathy.

The sample holds a few counts of this clonotype. The chain joins TRBV7-2 to TRBJ1-5, with D perhaps TRBD1 (5 bases). The CDR3 is 15 residues long. Germline loops: CDR1 SGHTA, CDR2 FQGNSA. V was clipped by 3 bases and J by 7 bases, with 16 bases between them. DNA for the CDR3: TGTGCCAGCAGCTTGGTAGATGGGGCGGGACAGCCCCAGCATTTT. It translates to CASSLVDGAGQPQHF.

This clonotype was observed at least ten times. The chain is built from TRBV28 and TRBJ2-2; TRBD2 is a possible D gene (7 bases). V gave up 5 bases and J gave up 5 bases, with 15 bases separating them. Germline CDR1 MDHEN, CDR2 SYDVKM. The CDR3 consists of 15 residues. For the CDR3, the DNA is TGTGCCAGCAGTCGGACAGCGGGGCCGACCGGGGAGCTGTTTTTT. As protein: CASSRTAGPTGELFF.

This clonotype was detected ten times or more. This chain connects TRBV12-3 or TRBV12-4 to TRBJ2-3, with TRBD1 matching over 8 bases. Unmatched junction bases numbered 5, after V lost 6 bases and J lost 6 bases. This CDR3 is 13 amino acids long. CDR3 sequence (DNA): TGTGCCAGCAGCCACAGGGGGTCGGATACGCAGTATTTT. Protein product: CASSHRGSDTQYF.

Many counts were recorded for this clonotype. V gene TRBV5-6 combines with J gene TRBJ2-2, with 9 bases fitting TRBD2. The CDR3 has 16 residues. CDR1 and CDR2 from the germline V gene are SGHDT and YYEEEE. V dropped 6 bases and J dropped 4; count of bases not matched to a gene: 10. CDR3 DNA: TGTGCCAGCACCTCAACGCGGGGGGGGTTCACCGGGGAGCTGTTTTTT. Translated: CASTSTRGGFTGELFF.

At least ten counts were recorded for this clonotype. The chain combines TRBV28 with TRBJ2-1; D is undetermined. The CDR3 has 12 residues. Between the trimmed V and J ends, which lost 1 base and 9 bases, there was a span of 7 bases. Looked up from germline, CDR1 is MDHEN and CDR2 is SYDVKM. The CDR3 sequence: CASSLFGREQFF. The CDR3, as DNA: TGTGCCAGCAGTTTATTTGGGCGTGAGCAGTTCTTC.

This rearrangement joins TRBV18 to TRBJ1-1, with D unclear. The CDR3 consists of 15 residues. Germline V lookup: CDR1 KGHSH, CDR2 LQKENI. Trimming shortened V by 2 bases and J by 0 bases, and 10 bases separated the two germline ends. CDR3 bases: TGTGCCAGCTCACCAGGGTCGTCCATGAACACTGAAGCTTTCTTT. This gives the protein CASSPGSSMNTEAFF.

In regard to this clonotype: A much larger clone lies a single base off, so this may be a read error. The genes are TRBV20-1 and TRBJ2-3; unclear D gene. The germline V and J ends were trimmed by 0 bases and 3 bases, with 19 bases remaining between them. The CDR3 loop spans 17 amino acids. Germline V gene lookup returns CDR1 DFQATT and CDR2 SNEGSKA (reference sequence). CDR3 bases: TGCAGTGCTAGAGATCCCCCTTCGCGAGTTTTTACAGATACGCAGTATTTT. It translates to CSARDPPSRVFTDTQYF.

This clonotype was counted a few times. V usage is TRBV27 and J usage is TRBJ2-5; D unclear. Germline V lookup: CDR1 MNHEY, CDR2 SMNVEV (reference sequence). Trimming removed 5 bases at V and 5 bases at J, with 12 bases between. This CDR3 region has 13 residues. The CDR3: CASSPRPRETQYF. As DNA, the CDR3 is TGTGCCAGCAGTCCTAGGCCACGGGAGACCCAGTACTTC.

The genes are TRBV12-3 or TRBV12-4 and TRBJ2-2; D is unclear. Trimming removed 5 bases from V and 5 bases from J, with 12 bases in between. The CDR3 consists of 14 residues. This chain's CDR3 is CASSKTPTTGELFF. The CDR3 bases are TGTGCCAGCAGTAAGACACCTACAACCGGGGAGCTGTTTTTT.

This chain joins TRBV10-2 and TRBJ2-7; TRBD2 agrees at 12 bases. V trimming: 6 bases; J trimming: 6 bases; junction bases outside the gene matches: 6. This CDR3 comprises 14 residues. Looked up from germline, CDR1 is WSHSY and CDR2 is SAAADI. CDR3 in DNA: TGCGCCAGCAGGACTAGCGGGAGAGCCCCCGAGCAGTACTTC. It codes for CASRTSGRAPEQYF.

This clonotype was observed a handful of times. This rearrangement joins TRBV29-1 to TRBJ2-3; a possible D gene is TRBD2 (6 bases). Trimming removed 4 bases at V and 2 bases at J, with 13 bases between. The length of the CDR3 is 14 residues. Per germline, CDR1 SQVTM and CDR2 ANQGSEA. Here the CDR3 reads CSVGGDLYTDTQYF. Here the CDR3 DNA reads TGCAGCGTTGGGGGGGACTTATACACAGATACGCAGTATTTT.

In this sample, this clonotype turned up once. The chain has TRBV18 and TRBJ2-3, with D maybe TRBD1 (5 bases). Trimming left V 4 bases short and J 3 bases short, with 20 bases between. CDR3 length: 17 amino acids. The germline gives CDR1 KGHSH, CDR2 LQKENI. Here the CDR3 DNA reads TGTGCCAGCTCACTGCTCGTCCCAGGGTATGGGACAGATACGCAGTATTTT. Translation gives CASSLLVPGYGTDTQYF.

The sample holds many counts of this clonotype. The gene calls are TRBV11-2 and TRBJ2-2; 11 nucleotides line up with TRBD2. The CDR3 has 17 residues. Germline lookup yields CDR1 SGHAT and CDR2 FQNNGV. The V segment lost 5 bases and the J segment 3 bases; nucleotides outside the gene matches: 8. The CDR3 loop is CASSPFSGRADTGELFF. The CDR3 bases are TGTGCCAGCAGCCCTTTTAGCGGGAGGGCCGACACCGGGGAGCTGTTTTTT.

This clonotype was seen many times. This chain joins TRBV27 and TRBJ2-1; D is unclear. V lost 4 bases to trimming and J lost 0 bases, with 13 bases between them. From germline, CDR1 is MNHEY and CDR2 SMNVEV (reference sequence). This CDR3 spans 16 amino acids. This chain's CDR3 is CASSSLDGSSYNEQFF. The CDR3 DNA reads as TGTGCCAGCAGTTCCCTCGACGGTAGCTCCTACAATGAGCAGTTCTTC.

Ten or more counts support this clonotype. The CDR3 coding sequence is TGTGCCTGGTCACCGGGGGGGGAGTCTGAAGCTTTCTTT. This translates into CAWSPGGESEAFF. This chain uses TRBV30 with TRBJ1-1, with D possibly being TRBD1 (5 bases). V lost 5 bases, J lost 6 bases, and 16 bases lay in between. This CDR3 comprises 13 residues. The V gene's germline CDR1 is GTSNPN and CDR2 SVGIG (reference sequence).

This clonotype came up many times. This sequence joins TRBV15 and TRBJ2-3; the match to TRBD2 covers 11 bases. CDR1 LNHNV and CDR2 YYDKDF come from the germline V gene (reference sequence). The V gene end was trimmed by 1 base and the J gene end by 2 bases; junction bases not matched to a gene: 5. This CDR3 is built from 17 residues. The chain's CDR3 is CATSRGLAGQDTDTQYF. The CDR3 DNA follows: TGTGCCACCAGCAGAGGACTAGCGGGGCAAGACACAGATACGCAGTATTTT.

This clonotype was observed many times. Germline is not matched at one junction end, which may reflect a read error. The CDR3 protein is CTSSFTGDSQYF. The CDR3 region has the DNA TGTACCAGCAGCTTTACAGGGGATTCTCAGTACTTC. The chain employs TRBV11-2 and TRBJ2-5, with 7 bases fitting TRBD1. The CDR3 sequence is 12 residues long. CDR1 SGHAT and CDR2 FQNNGV come from the germline V gene.

In its sample, this clonotype was seen many times. The rearrangement links TRBV12-3 or TRBV12-4 to TRBJ2-7; 7 bases agree with TRBD2. Trimming removed 0 bases from V and 7 bases from J; junction bases left unmatched: 6. The CDR3 sequence is 14 residues long. The CDR3 spells CASSLAGGPREQYF. In nucleotides, the CDR3 is TGTGCCAGCAGTTTAGCGGGAGGGCCGCGGGAGCAGTACTTC.